This T cell receptor beta chain stems from a study of cytomegalovirus exposure and HLA in healthy donors. Findings and limits, study-wide: A prior analysis recorded that most TCR beta V segments were productive about 87% or about 30% of the time.

Comment on this clone: Its cognate antigen is unknown.

PCR primers comprised 60 Vbeta and 13 Jbeta primers. The assay was immunoSEQ multiplex PCR, and TCRdb's table has in-frame clones only and misses some. Counted here are about 200,000 clones, 75% to 80% occurring once; the ten biggest clones make up 2% to 2.5%. The CDR3 covers 15 residues. The V gene end was trimmed by 2 bases and the J gene end by 1 base; junction bases not matched to a gene: 4. Germline CDR1 is MDHEN and CDR2 is SYDVKM. This TCR was sampled from a woman between 25 and 40 years old in good health and CMV-seropositive. Sequencing was carried out using PBMCs. V usage is TRBV28 and J usage is TRBJ1-1; 7 bases are a match to TRBD1. CDR3 region: CASSLARQGNTEAFF. The CDR3 bases are TGTGCCAGCAGTTTAGCCCGACAGGGGAACACTGAAGCTTTCTTT. Drawing the rest from reference TRBV28 and TRBJ1-1, the complete variable domain is DVKVTQSSRYLVKRTGEKVFLECVQDMDHENMFWYRQDPGLGLRLIYFSYDVKMKEKGDIPEGYSVSREKKERFSLILESASTNQTSMYLCASSLARQGNTEAFFGQGTRLTVV.